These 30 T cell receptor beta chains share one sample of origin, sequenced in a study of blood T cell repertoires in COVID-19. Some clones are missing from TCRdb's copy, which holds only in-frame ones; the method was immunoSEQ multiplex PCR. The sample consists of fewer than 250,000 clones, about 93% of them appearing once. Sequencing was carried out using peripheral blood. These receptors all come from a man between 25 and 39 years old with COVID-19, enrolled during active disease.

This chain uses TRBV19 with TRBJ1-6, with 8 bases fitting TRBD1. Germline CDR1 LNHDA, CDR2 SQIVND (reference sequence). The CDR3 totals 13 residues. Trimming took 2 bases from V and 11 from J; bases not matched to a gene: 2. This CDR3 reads CASSITGGAPLHF. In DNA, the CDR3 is TGTGCCAGTAGTATAACAGGGGGGGCACCCCTCCACTTT. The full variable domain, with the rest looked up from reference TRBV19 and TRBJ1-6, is DGGITQSPKYLFRKEGQNVTLSCEQNLNHDAMYWYRQDPGQGLRLIYYSQIVNDFQKGDIAEGYSVSREKKESFPLTVTSAQKNPTAFYLCASSITGGAPLHFGNGTRLTVT.

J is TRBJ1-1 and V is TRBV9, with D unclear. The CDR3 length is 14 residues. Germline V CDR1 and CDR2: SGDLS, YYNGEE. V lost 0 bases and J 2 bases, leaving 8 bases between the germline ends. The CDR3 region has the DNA TGTGCCAGCAGCGTAGGAGGTCCCAACACTGAAGCTTTCTTT. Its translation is CASSVGGPNTEAFF.

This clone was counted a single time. The CDR3 sequence is CATRLTAGYNSPLHF. CDR3 bases: TGTGCCACCCGACTCACCGCCGGCTATAATTCACCCCTCCACTTT. The gene calls are TRBV11-2 and TRBJ1-6, with no clear D. Germline CDR1 reads SGHAT; CDR2 reads FQNNGV. Deletions cut 10 bases from V and 3 bases from J, with 16 bases between. This CDR3 region has 15 residues. Using reference TRBV11-2 and TRBJ1-6 for the parts outside the CDR3, the full variable domain is EAGVAQSPRYKIIEKRQSVAFWCNPISGHATLYWYQQILGQGPKLLIQFQNNGVVDDSQLPKDRFSAERLKGVDSTLKIQPAKLEDSAVYLCATRLTAGYNSPLHFGNGTRLTVT.

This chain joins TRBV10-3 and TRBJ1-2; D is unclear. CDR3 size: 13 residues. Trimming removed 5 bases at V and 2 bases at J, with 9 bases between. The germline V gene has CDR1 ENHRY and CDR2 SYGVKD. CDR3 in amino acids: CAISTTGNYGYTF. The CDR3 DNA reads TGTGCCATCAGTACGACGGGGAACTATGGCTACACCTTC.

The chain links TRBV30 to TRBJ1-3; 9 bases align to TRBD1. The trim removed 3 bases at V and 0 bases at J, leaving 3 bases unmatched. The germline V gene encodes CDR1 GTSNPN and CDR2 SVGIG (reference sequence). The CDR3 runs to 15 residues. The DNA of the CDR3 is TGTGCCTGGAGCCCGGGACAGGGCTCTGGAAACACCATATATTTT. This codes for CAWSPGQGSGNTIYF.

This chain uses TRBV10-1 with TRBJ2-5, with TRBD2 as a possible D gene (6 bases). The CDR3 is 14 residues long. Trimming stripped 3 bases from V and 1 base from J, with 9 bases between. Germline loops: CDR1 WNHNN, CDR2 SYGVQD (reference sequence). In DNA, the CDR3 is TGCGCCAGCAGTGAAGGAGGGACCCAAGAGACCCAGTACTTC. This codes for CASSEGGTQETQYF.

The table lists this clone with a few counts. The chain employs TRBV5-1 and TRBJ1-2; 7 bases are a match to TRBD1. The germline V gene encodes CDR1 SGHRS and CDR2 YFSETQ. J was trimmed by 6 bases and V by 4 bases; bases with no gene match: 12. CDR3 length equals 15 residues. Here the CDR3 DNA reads TGCGCCAGCAGCATCTCTTCGGGACAGTTAGATGGCTACACCTTC. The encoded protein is CASSISSGQLDGYTF.

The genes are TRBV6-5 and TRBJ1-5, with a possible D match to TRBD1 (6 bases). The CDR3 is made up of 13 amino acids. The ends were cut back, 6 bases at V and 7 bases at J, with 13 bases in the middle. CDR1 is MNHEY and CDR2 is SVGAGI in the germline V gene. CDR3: CASRRQDWQPQHF. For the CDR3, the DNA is TGTGCCAGCAGGAGACAGGATTGGCAGCCCCAGCATTTT.

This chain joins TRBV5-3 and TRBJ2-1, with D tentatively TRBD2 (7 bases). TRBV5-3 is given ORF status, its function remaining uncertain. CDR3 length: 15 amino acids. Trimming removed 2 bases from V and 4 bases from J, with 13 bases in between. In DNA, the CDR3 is TGTGCCAGAAGCTTCGGGGGGCCGCGGTACAATGAGCAGTTCTTC. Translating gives CARSFGGPRYNEQFF.

The CDR3 DNA sequence: TGTGCCAGCAAACTGGGCCGGGGTGGCTATGGCTACACCTTC. Translation gives CASKLGRGGYGYTF. This sequence joins TRBV27 and TRBJ1-2, with D hard to call. CDR1 is MNHEY and CDR2 is SMNVEV in the germline V gene (reference sequence). V dropped 7 bases and J dropped 4 bases, with 16 bases sitting between them. The CDR3 sequence is 14 residues long.

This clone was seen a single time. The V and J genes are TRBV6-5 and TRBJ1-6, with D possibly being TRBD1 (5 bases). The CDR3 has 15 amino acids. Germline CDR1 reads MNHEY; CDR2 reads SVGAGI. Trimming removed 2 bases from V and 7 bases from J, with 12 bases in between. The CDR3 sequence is CASSYGAGINSPLHF. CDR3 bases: TGTGCCAGCAGTTACGGCGCAGGGATAAATTCACCCCTCCACTTT.

CDR3 sequence: CASSSWVAGGLYGYTF. The CDR3 DNA sequence: TGTGCCAGCAGCTCTTGGGTAGCAGGGGGCCTATATGGCTACACCTTC. V is TRBV5-4 and J is TRBJ1-2; 8 bases fit TRBD1. The trim removed 3 bases at V and 5 bases at J, leaving 12 bases unmatched. The CDR3 has 16 residues. CDR1 SGHNT and CDR2 YYREEE come from the germline V gene (reference sequence). Based on the CDR3 plus reference TRBV5-4 and TRBJ1-2, the full variable domain is ETGVTQSPTHLIKTRGQQVTLRCSSQSGHNTVSWYQQALGQGPQFIFQYYREEENGRGNFPPRFSGLQFPNYSSELNVNALELDDSALYLCASSSWVAGGLYGYTFGSGTRLTVV.

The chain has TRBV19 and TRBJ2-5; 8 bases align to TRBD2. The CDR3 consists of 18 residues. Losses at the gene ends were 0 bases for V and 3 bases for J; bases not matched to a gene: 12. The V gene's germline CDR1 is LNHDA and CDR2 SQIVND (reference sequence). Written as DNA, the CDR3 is TGTGCCAGTAGTATAGATGGTCTGGCGGGGGGACCAAAAGAGACCCAGTACTTC. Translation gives CASSIDGLAGGPKETQYF.

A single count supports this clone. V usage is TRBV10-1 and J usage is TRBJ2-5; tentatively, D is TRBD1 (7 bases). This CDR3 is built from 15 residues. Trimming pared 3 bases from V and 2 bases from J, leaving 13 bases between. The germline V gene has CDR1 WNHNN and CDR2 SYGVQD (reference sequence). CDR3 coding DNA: TGCGCCAGCAGTGAATTACAGGGGACTCAAGAGACCCAGTACTTC. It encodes CASSELQGTQETQYF.

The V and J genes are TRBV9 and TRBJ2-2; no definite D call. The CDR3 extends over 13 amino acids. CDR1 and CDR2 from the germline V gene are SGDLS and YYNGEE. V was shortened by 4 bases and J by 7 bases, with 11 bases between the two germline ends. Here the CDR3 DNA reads TGTGCCAGCAGCATCCAACCGGGCGGGGAGCTGTTTTTT. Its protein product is CASSIQPGGELFF.

CDR3 sequence reads: CASSEQGLSNQPQHF. The DNA for the CDR3 is TGTGCCAGCAGTGAACAGGGGTTGAGCAATCAGCCCCAGCATTTT. The chain recombines TRBV6-1 with TRBJ1-5; possible D gene TRBD1, 6 bases. This CDR3 has 15 amino acids. Per germline, CDR1 MNHNS and CDR2 SASEGT. V lost 2 bases, J lost 1 base, and 9 bases lay in between.

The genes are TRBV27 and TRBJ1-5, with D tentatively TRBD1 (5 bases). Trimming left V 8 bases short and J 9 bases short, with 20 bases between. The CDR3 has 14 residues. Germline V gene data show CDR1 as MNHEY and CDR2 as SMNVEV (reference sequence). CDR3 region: CASRKQTGLGPQHF. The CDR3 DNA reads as TGTGCCAGCCGAAAACAAACAGGCTTAGGGCCCCAGCATTTT.

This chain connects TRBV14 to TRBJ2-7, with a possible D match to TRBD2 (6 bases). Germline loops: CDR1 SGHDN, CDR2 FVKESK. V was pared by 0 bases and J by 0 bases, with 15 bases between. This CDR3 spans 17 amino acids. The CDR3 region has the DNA TGTGCCAGCAGCCAAGAAGTAAGGGACTCGAGCTCCTACGAGCAGTACTTC. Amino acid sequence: CASSQEVRDSSSYEQYF.

The CDR3 DNA reads as TGCGCCAGCAGCCCACAGGGGGCATGGAATGAAAAACTGTTTTTT. This sequence encodes CASSPQGAWNEKLFF. The chain employs TRBV4-1 and TRBJ1-4; 9 bases agree with TRBD1. J lost 5 bases, V lost 4 bases, and 5 bases had no gene match. The CDR3 runs 15 residues. Germline CDR1 MGHRA, CDR2 YSYEKL.

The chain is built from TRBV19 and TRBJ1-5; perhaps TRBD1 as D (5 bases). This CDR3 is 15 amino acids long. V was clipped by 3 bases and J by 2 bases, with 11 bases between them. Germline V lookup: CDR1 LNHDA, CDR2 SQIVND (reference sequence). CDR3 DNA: TGTGCCAGTAGTATTAGGGGTAGGGGCAATCAGCCCCAGCATTTT. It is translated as CASSIRGRGNQPQHF.

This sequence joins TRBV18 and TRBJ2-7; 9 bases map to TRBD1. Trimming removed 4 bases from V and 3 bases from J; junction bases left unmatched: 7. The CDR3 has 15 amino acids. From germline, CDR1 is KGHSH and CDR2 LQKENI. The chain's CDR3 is CASSQRQGGVYEQYF. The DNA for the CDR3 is TGTGCCAGCTCACAAAGACAGGGGGGCGTCTACGAGCAGTACTTC.

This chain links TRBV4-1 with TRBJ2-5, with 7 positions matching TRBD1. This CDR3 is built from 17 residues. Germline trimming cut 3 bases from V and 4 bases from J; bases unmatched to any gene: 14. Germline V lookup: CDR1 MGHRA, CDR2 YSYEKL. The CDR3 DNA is TGCGCCAGCAGCCATCCCCTGTTGGGCAGGGGGAGAGAGACCCAGTACTTC. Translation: CASSHPLLGRGRETQYF.

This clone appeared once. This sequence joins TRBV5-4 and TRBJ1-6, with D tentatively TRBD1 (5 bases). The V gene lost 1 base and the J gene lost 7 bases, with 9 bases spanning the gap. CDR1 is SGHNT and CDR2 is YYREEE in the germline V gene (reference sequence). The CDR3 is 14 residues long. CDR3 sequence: CASSLQGGNSPLHF. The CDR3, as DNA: TGTGCCAGCAGCTTGCAGGGTGGCAATTCACCCCTCCACTTT.

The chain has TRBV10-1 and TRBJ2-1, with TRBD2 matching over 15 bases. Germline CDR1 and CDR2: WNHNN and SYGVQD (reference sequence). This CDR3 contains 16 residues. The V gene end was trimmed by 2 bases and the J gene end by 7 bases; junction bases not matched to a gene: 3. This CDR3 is CASSEGLAGGLNEQFF. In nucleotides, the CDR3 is TGCGCCAGCAGTGAGGGACTAGCGGGGGGGCTAAATGAGCAGTTCTTC.

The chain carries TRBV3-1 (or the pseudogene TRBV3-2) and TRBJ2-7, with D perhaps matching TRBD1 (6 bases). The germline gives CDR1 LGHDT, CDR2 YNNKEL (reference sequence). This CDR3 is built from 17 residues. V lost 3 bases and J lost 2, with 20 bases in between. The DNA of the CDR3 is TGTGCCAGCAGCCACAGGGGATTGAGGGCGGTTACCTACGAGCAGTACTTC. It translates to CASSHRGLRAVTYEQYF.

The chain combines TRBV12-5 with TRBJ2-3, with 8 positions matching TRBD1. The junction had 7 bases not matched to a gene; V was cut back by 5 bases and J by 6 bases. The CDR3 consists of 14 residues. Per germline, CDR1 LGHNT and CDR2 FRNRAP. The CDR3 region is CASGRTGFTDTQYF. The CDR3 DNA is TGTGCTAGTGGTCGGACAGGGTTTACGGATACGCAGTATTTT.

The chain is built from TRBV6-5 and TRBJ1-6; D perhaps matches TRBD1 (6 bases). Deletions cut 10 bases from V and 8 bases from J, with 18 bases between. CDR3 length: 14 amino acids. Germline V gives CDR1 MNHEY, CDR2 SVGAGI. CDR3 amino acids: CATHPGQYDSPLHF. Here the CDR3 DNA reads TGTGCCACTCACCCAGGACAGTATGATTCACCCCTCCACTTT.

The CDR3 DNA reads TGTGCCAGCAGTGATATAGCGGGGTCTACCACAGATACGCAGTATTTT. Translating gives CASSDIAGSTTDTQYF. This chain connects TRBV2 to TRBJ2-3, with TRBD2 matching 8 bases. The CDR3 loop spans 16 amino acids. Germline CDR1 and CDR2: SNHLY and FYNNEI. The V segment lost 3 bases and the J segment 2 bases; nucleotides outside the gene matches: 7.

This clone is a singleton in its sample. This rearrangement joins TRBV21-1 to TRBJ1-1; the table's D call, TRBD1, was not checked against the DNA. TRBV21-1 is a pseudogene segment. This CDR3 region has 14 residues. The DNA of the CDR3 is TGTGCCAGCACTTTGGGGGCCGAACGCCCTGAAGCTTTCTTT. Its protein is CASTLGAERPEAFF.

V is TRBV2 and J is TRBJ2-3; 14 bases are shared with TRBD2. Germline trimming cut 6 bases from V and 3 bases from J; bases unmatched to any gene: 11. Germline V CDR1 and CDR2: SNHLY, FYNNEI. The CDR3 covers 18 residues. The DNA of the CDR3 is TGTGCCAGCAGACTCGGGACTAGCGGGGGCCTCGGGACAGATACGCAGTATTTT. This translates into CASRLGTSGGLGTDTQYF.